This TCR beta chain was captured by sequencing in a study of blood T cell repertoires in COVID-19. Germline-derived CDR1 and CDR2 are MNHEY and SVGAGI. The V end was cut by 5 bases, the J end by 0 bases, with 11 bases between. CDR3 length equals 15 residues. Cohorts were based on clinical histories the participants reported. Data came from immunoSEQ multiplex PCR; TCRdb stores just in-frame clones and leaves some out. The sample lists roughly 500,000 clones, 80% to 90% occurring once. This clonotype originated in an older woman who had recovered from COVID-19. Input material: PBMCs or T cells enriched from blood (not recorded which). V gene TRBV6-5 combines with J gene TRBJ1-5; D gene uncertain. Written as DNA, the CDR3 is TGTGCCAGCAGTCCGCTGGAGAATAGCAATCAGCCCCAGCATTTT. It is translated as CASSPLENSNQPQHF.